This T cell receptor (beta chain) was retrieved from a study of CD8 T cells in Susac syndrome. Looking at the study overall: Among the Susac syndrome patients sequenced, over 5 had active disease and eight or nine were in remission. There were Susac syndrome patients who were therapy-naive at blood draw, others on corticosteroids, and others on intravenous immunoglobulin alone.

RNA, at about 0.5 to 1 ug, was reverse transcribed with random hexamers. The CDR3 of TCR beta was amplified by immunoSEQ multiplex PCR across 54 Vbeta and 13 Jbeta. TCRdb re-derived calls from the immunoSEQ multiplex PCR reads in MiXCR, one entry per CDR3 protein. Here the sample spans 150,000 to 200,000 distinct CDR3 sequences, 75% to 95% being singletons. The material sequenced was CD4+ T cells from PBMCs. This sequence was found in a human donor with Susac syndrome.

The CDR3 region has the DNA TGTGCCAGCAGCAACGCGGCAGGGGTTGACACCGGGGAGCTGTTTTTT. This sequence encodes CASSNAAGVDTGELFF. V gene TRBV12-3 or TRBV12-4 combines with J gene TRBJ2-2, with D possibly being TRBD1 (6 bases). V lost 6 bases, J lost 3 bases, and 17 bases lay in between. The CDR3 is 16 residues long.